The sample holds many counts of the clone carrying this T cell receptor beta chain. The antigen remains unidentified. Time point defined: healthy volunteer bleed at 2 weeks. Someone pulled total RNA out of unfractionated whole blood. After removal of 1 base from V and 4 bases from J, the junction contained 6 bases not matched to a gene. The CDR3 runs to 15 residues. Germline V gene sequence: CDR1 DFQATT, CDR2 SNEGSKA (reference sequence). The data originate from a study of human T cells and chemical hapten exposure. At the level of the study: Slight volume differences across pooled libraries mainly accounted for varying per-sample TCR yields. Whole-study findings and limits: Unchanged with DPC sensitization were TCRs above 1 in 1000 frequency.

Each cDNA molecule in the library carried unique molecular identifiers. TCRdb re-called the RACE reads through MiXCR, storing one row per CDR3 protein. This table has tens of thousands of distinct CDR3 sequences, around 7.4% appearing once. The chain combines TRBV20-1 with TRBJ2-7, with 11 bases aligning to TRBD1. This clonotype was obtained from a human donor in good health. Some clones in this sample may be carry-over from other donors' samples. Material for sequencing was whole blood. The CDR3 reads CSARATGQGVYEQYF. In nucleotides, the CDR3 is TGCAGTGCTAGAGCCACGGGACAGGGGGTTTACGAGCAGTACTTC.